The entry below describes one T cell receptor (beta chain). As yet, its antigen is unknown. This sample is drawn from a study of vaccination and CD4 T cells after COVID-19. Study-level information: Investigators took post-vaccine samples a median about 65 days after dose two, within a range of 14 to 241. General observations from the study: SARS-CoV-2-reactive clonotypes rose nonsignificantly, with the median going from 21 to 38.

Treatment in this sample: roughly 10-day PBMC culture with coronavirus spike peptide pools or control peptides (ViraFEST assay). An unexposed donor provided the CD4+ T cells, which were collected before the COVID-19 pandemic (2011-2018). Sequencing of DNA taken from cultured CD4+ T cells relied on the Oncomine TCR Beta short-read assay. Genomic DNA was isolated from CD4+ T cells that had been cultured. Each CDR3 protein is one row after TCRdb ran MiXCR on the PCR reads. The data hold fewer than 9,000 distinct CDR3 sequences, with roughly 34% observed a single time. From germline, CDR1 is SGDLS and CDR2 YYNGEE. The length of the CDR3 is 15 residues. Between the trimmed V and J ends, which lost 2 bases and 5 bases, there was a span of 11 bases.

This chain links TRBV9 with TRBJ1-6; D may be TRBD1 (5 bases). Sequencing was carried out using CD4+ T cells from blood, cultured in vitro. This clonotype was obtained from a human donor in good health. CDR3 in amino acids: CASSVGTVNNSPLHF. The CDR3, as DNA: TGTGCCAGCAGCGTTGGGACGGTGAATAATTCACCCCTCCACTTT.